The 3 T cell receptor beta chains listed next were all sequenced from one sample in a study of CD8 T cells in ankylosing spondylitis. TCRdb processed the 5' RACE reads anew with MiXCR; each CDR3 protein has one entry. The repertoire includes 84,000 or so distinct CDR3 sequences, around 30% of them detected once, and around 59% sits in the top ten. Input material: blood, either unsorted or a sorted T cell fraction (not recorded which). These receptors all stem from a male donor with ankylosing spondylitis or in good health (not recorded which).

This clonotype appeared a few times. The rearrangement joins TRBV6-5 to TRBJ2-2; the match to TRBD1 covers 9 bases. The CDR3 extends over 16 amino acids. Germline CDR1 MNHEY, CDR2 SVGAGI. With V trimmed by 2 bases and J by 1 base, 2 bases remained unmatched. For the CDR3, the DNA is TGTGCCAGCAGTTACGGACAGGGGCGGAACACCGGGGAGCTGTTTTTT. This codes for CASSYGQGRNTGELFF.

The chain is built from TRBV12-3 or TRBV12-4 and TRBJ1-1, with a possible D match to TRBD1 (5 bases). The CDR3 has 12 amino acids. V was clipped by 5 bases and J by 5 bases, with 9 bases between them. Here the CDR3 DNA reads TGTGCCAGCAGTCTCAGGGCTACTGAAGCTTTCTTT. This translates into CASSLRATEAFF.

This clonotype was seen more than once but under ten times. The chain uses TRBV3-1 and TRBJ1-1; D is undetermined. Trimming cost V 4 bases and J 3 bases, with 9 bases left between them. The CDR3 runs to 13 residues. Per germline, CDR1 LGHDT and CDR2 YNNKEL (reference sequence). CDR3 in DNA: TGTGCCAGCAGCCTCTCTCCGGACACTGAAGCTTTCTTT. Its translation: CASSLSPDTEAFF.